The present TCR beta chain was sequenced within a study of beta chain features in type 1 diabetes (dated by TCRdb to between 2018 and 2020). Background for the entire study: Mean age, gender distribution, total cell number and subset yield did not differ between patients and healthy donors. A total of roughly 98,000,000 sorted cells were examined across all samples, and RNA yield correlated strongly with the number of cells per subset. The study compared TCRB repertoires of sorted circulating CD4+ T cell subsets between recently diagnosed type 1 diabetes patients and matched healthy donors. Whereas all 30 or so donors provided naive and central memory subsets, regulatory and stem cell-like memory subsets were isolated from just 8 patients and roughly 8 healthy donors.

The germline V gene supplies CDR1 SQVTM and CDR2 ANQGSEA. Reading from cysteine to phenylalanine, the CDR3 counts 10 amino acids. Only the CDR3 DNA is retained, 30 bases long and in frame from the first base. Trimming costs V 8 bases and J 2 bases, and their ends lie 5 bases apart. This clone was seen more than once but under ten times. Its recognized antigen is unknown. No much larger clonotype is one base removed from it; base qualities were not supplied. A single peripheral blood draw of 90 to 150 mL on average was collected from each donor into heparinised tubes. A BD FACSAria II and a panel including CD45RO, CCR7, CD25, CD127, CD95 and CD27 were used to sort naive, central memory, regulatory and stem cell-like memory CD4+ T cells. Purity was above 98% for every sorted population. PBMCs were isolated immediately by Lymphoprep density gradient centrifugation and stained directly without culture. Samples were stained and sorted in pairs, with one healthy donor and one patient per experiment, so that batch effects were minimized.

The paper's findings and limits, for the study overall: At VDJ recombination sites, patients with type 1 diabetes made fewer insertions and deleted more nucleotides, a pattern implying thymic rearrangement abnormalities. In all four CD4+ subsets, TCRB CDR3 length was moderately but significantly shorter in type 1 diabetes patients. Naive, central memory and regulatory TCRB repertoires appeared to be more similar among patients than among healthy donors. Because cDNA was sequenced instead of genomic DNA, activated cells with high expression could be over-represented, although the groups did not differ in activation or CD3 levels. Shorter templates might have been favored by PCR, but patient and control samples were amplified and corrected together, so both groups would have been affected equally by any skew. Because small numbers of individuals were included in the HLA sub-analyses, any influence of HLA type on TCRB rearrangement was left unresolved.

The High Capacity cDNA Reverse Transcription Kit was used to reverse transcribe all of the isolated RNA, meaning that expressed TCRB transcripts were what got sequenced. Deep immunoSEQ sequencing was performed on naive, central memory and regulatory T cell samples, with an average of about 3.6 million total reads per sample. Sorted cells were lysed in RLT buffer and RNA was extracted with DNase-treated RNeasy Micro or Mini kits, depending on cell number. Each cell subset was processed on its own to prevent cross-contamination, while patient and healthy donor samples were processed together. The immunoSEQ multiplex PCR was used to amplify TCRB sequences from cDNA, generating 87-bp fragments that spanned the CDR3 region. Sequencing of the amplicons was done on the Illumina HiSeq platform. The original pipeline was this. Synthetic template baselines were used to correct PCR bias computationally, reads within Hamming distance 2 were collapsed together, and singletons that could not be merged were discarded. Reads were aligned against IMGT so that V, D and J genes, CDR3 length and insertions or deletions at six rearrangement sites could be assigned. Clonotype counts were normalized to sorted cell number within each subset before computing true diversity and Gini coefficients with the tcR R package. The overlap coefficient, calculated on TCRB nucleotide sequences, was used to measure repertoire sharing. The clones in this table, taken by TCRdb from immuneACCESS, are in-frame only. Not every clone is retained; where verified, under half of the shortfall comes from an unresolved V gene, and the cause of the rest is unknown. V and J calls and clone size are copied from that table; D and trimming were computed from the DNA. For this sample the table gives roughly 140,000 clones, of which 11% were detected only once. The ten largest clones capture about 2% of the sample.

Sequencing was done on a sample of central memory CD4+ T cells from blood. The source of this sequence is a man aged 18 to 29 in good health. Here the chain combines TRBV29-1 and TRBJ2-3; the D gene cannot be named for sure. The CDR3 loop reads CSLLTDTQYF. Read as DNA, the sequence is TGCAGCCTCCTCACAGATACGCAGTATTTT.